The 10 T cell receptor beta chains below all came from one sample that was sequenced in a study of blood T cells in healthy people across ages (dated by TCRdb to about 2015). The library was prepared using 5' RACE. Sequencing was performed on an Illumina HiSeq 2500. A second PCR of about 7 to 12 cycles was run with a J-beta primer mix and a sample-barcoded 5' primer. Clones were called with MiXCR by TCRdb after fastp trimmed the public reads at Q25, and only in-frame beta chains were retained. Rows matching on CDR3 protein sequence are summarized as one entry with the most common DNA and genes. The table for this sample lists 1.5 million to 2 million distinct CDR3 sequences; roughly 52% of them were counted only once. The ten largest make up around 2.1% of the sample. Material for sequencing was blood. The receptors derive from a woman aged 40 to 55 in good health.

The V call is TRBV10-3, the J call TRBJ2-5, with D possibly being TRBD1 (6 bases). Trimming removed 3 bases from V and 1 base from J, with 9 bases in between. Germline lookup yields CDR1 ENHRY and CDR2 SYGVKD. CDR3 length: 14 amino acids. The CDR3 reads CAISDRDTQETQYF. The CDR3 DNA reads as TGTGCCATCAGTGACCGGGACACCCAAGAGACCCAGTACTTC.

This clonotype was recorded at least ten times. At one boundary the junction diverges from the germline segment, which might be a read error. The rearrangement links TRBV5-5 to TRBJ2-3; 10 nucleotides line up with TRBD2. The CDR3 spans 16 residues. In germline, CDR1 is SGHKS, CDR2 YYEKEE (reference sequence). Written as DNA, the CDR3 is TGTGCCAGCAGTTTGGTCCTAGCGGGGGGCACAGATACGCAGTATTTT. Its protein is CASSLVLAGGTDTQYF.

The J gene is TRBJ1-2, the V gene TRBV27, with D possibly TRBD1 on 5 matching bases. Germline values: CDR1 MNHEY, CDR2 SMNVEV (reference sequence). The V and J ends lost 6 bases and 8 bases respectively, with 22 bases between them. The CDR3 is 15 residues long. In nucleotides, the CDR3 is TGTGCCAGCAGGGCTAGGGACCCGATCATAGGGGGCTACACCTTC. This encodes CASRARDPIIGGYTF.

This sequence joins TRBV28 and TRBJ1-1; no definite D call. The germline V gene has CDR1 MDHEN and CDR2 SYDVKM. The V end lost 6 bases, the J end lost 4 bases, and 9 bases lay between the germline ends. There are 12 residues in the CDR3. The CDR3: CASSRGPTEAFF. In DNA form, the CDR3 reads TGTGCCAGCAGCCGAGGACCCACTGAAGCTTTCTTT. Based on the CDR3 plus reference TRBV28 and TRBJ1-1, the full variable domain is DVKVTQSSRYLVKRTGEKVFLECVQDMDHENMFWYRQDPGLGLRLIYFSYDVKMKEKGDIPEGYSVSREKKERFSLILESASTNQTSMYLCASSRGPTEAFFGQGTRLTVV.

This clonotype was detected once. The CDR3: CASSQAGWGASDTQYF. In DNA form, the CDR3 reads TGCGCCAGCAGCCAAGCCGGGTGGGGCGCCTCAGATACGCAGTATTTT. J is TRBJ2-3 and V is TRBV4-3, with a possible D match to TRBD1 (5 bases). The CDR3 spans 16 residues. Trimming cost V 1 base and J 4 bases, with 15 bases left between them. Looked up from germline, CDR1 is LGHNA and CDR2 is YSLEER.

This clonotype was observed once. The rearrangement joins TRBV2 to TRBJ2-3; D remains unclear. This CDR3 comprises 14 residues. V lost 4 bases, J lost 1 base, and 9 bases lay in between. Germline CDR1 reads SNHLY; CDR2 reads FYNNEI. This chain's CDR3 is CASSAEYRTDTQYF. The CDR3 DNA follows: TGTGCCAGCAGTGCTGAGTACCGCACAGATACGCAGTATTTT.

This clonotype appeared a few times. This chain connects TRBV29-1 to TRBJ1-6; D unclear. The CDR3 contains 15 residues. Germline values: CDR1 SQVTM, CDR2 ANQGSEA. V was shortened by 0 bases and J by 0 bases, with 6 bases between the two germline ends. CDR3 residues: CSVEDRSSYNSPLHF. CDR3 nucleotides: TGCAGCGTTGAAGATAGGAGCTCCTATAATTCACCCCTCCACTTT.

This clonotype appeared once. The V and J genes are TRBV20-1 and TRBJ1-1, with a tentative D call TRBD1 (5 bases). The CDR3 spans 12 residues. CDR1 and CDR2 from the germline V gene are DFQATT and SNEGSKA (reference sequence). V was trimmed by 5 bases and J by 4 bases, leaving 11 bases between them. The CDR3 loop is CSAGLGGTEAFF. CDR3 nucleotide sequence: TGCAGTGCTGGCCTGGGGGGCACTGAAGCTTTCTTT.

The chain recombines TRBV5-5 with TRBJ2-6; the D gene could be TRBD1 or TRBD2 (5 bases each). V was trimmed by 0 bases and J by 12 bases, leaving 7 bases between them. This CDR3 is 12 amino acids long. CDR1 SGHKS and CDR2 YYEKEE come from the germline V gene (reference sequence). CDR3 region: CASSLGGSVLTF. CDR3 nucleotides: TGTGCCAGCAGCTTGGGGGGGAGCGTCCTGACTTTC.

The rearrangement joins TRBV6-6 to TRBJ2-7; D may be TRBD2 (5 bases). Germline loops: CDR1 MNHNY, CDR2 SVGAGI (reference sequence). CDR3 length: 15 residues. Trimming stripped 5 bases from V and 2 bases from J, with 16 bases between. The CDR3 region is CASSRRGLEAYEQYF. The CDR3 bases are TGTGCCAGCAGTCGCCGTGGGCTGGAGGCCTACGAGCAGTACTTC.